This T cell receptor beta chain was profiled in a study of blood T cell repertoires in COVID-19. Participants were aged roughly 18 to 90 years from some 24 US areas. Participants had their cohort set by participant-reported clinical history. Germline CDR1 is MGHDK and CDR2 is SYGVNS. The CDR3 runs 15 residues. The J segment lost 6 bases and the V segment lost 3 bases, leaving 8 bases of the junction unmatched. Here immunoSEQ multiplex PCR was the method, and the copy in TCRdb shows in-frame clones only, minus some. The data show a few hundred thousand clones, 87% seen once. Material for sequencing was PBMCs or T cells enriched from blood (not recorded which). J is TRBJ2-1 and V is TRBV25-1, with 7 bases that match TRBD2. The receptor was derived from a young woman who had recovered from COVID-19. CDR3 sequence (DNA): TGTGCCAGCAGTGATCCCAGCGGGAACTTCAATGAGCAGTTCTTC. Translated, it gives CASSDPSGNFNEQFF.